This T cell receptor beta chain appears in the sequencing data of a study of Graves' ophthalmopathy and Graves' hyperthyroidism. This CDR3 region has 16 residues. The V end was cut by 4 bases, the J end by 4 bases, with 14 bases between. This clonotype came up many times. RNA transcripts were the source from which TCR beta CDR3 regions were amplified. First-round RT-PCR used HTBI primers; second-round multiplex PCR followed. TCRdb processed the multiplex PCR reads anew with MiXCR; each CDR3 protein has one entry. The sample has 400,000 to 500,000 distinct CDR3 sequences, around a fifth seen once. The chain carries TRBV12-3 or TRBV12-4 and TRBJ1-6; tentative D call: TRBD1 (6 bases). Sequenced: peripheral blood. This sequence was found in a woman aged 18-30 years with stable Graves' hyperthyroidism. In nucleotides, the CDR3 is TGTGCCAGCAGTTCTTCCAGGGGACTTTATAATTCACCCCTCCACTTT. Residues: CASSSSRGLYNSPLHF.